The 17 T cell receptor beta chains listed next were all sequenced from one sample in a study of response to subunit inactivated influenza vaccine. TCRdb re-called the RT-PCR reads with MiXCR, one entry per CDR3 protein. Of 500,000 to 600,000 distinct CDR3 sequences in the sample, approximately 7.1% are singletons; the top ten hold 10% to 15%. Sample: PBMCs from blood, taken less than 30 months after vaccination. These receptors were taken from a man aged 50 to 75 who received an inactivated influenza vaccine.

The chain links TRBV10-2 to TRBJ1-2, with TRBD1 identical over 7 bases. Germline CDR1 and CDR2: WSHSY and SAAADI. This CDR3 region has 15 residues. V was clipped by 8 bases and J by 8 bases; unmatched bases: 17. CDR3: CASGKGTAPRDGYTF. CDR3 coding DNA: TGCGCCAGCGGTAAAGGGACAGCACCCAGGGACGGCTACACCTTC.

This clonotype has just a few counts. This chain connects TRBV7-8 to TRBJ1-2; possible D gene TRBD1, 6 bases. From germline, CDR1 is SGHVS and CDR2 FQNEAQ. The CDR3 extends over 15 amino acids. V gave up 5 bases and J gave up 4 bases, with 17 bases separating them. CDR3 bases: TGTGCCAGCAGCCGATCCACAGGGTTCGCCTATGGCTACACCTTC. This codes for CASSRSTGFAYGYTF. The full variable domain, its missing parts supplied by reference TRBV7-8 and TRBJ1-2, is GAGVSQSPRYKVAKRGQDVALRCDPISGHVSLFWYQQALGQGPEFLTYFQNEAQLDKSGLPSDRFFAERPEGSVSTLKIQRTQQEDSAVYLCASSRSTGFAYGYTFGSGTRLTVV.

This clonotype turned up a few times. V is TRBV10-3 and J is TRBJ2-3, with D hard to call. The CDR3 covers 12 residues. Germline lookup yields CDR1 ENHRY and CDR2 SYGVKD. Deletions cut 6 bases from V and 1 base from J, with 5 bases between. CDR3 amino acids: CAIRSGTDTQYF. Written as DNA, the CDR3 is TGTGCCATCAGAAGCGGCACAGATACGCAGTATTTT.

The chain uses TRBV12-3 or TRBV12-4 and TRBJ1-6; D is undetermined. The CDR3 has 12 residues. Trimming took 5 bases from V and 10 from J, leaving 9 bases between them. Written as DNA, the CDR3 is TGTGCCAGCAGTCCCACCGGCTCACCCCTCCACTTT. This gives the protein CASSPTGSPLHF.

The V call is TRBV7-2, the J call TRBJ2-7; D may correspond to TRBD1 or TRBD2 (5 bases each). CDR3 length: 14 amino acids. V was pared by 2 bases and J by 2 bases, with 10 bases between. The V gene's germline CDR1 is SGHTA and CDR2 FQGNSA. The CDR3 sequence: CASSLRDLTYEQYF. In DNA form, the CDR3 reads TGTGCCAGCAGCTTAAGGGACCTCACCTACGAGCAGTACTTC.

This chain joins TRBV11-2 and TRBJ2-1, with 11 bases that match TRBD2. CDR3 length: 21 residues. Germline V gene data show CDR1 as SGHAT and CDR2 as FQNNGV. V shed 5 bases, J shed 0 bases, and the junction held 18 bases outside the gene matches. Here the CDR3 reads CASSRTSSGGPRLPSYNEQFF. CDR3 DNA sequence: TGTGCCAGCAGCCGAACCTCTAGCGGGGGGCCGAGACTTCCCTCCTACAATGAGCAGTTCTTC.

This clonotype has only a few counts. The V and J genes are TRBV12-3 or TRBV12-4 and TRBJ2-3; unclear D gene. This CDR3 comprises 14 residues. V lost 1 base to trimming and J lost 2 bases, with 7 bases between them. The CDR3 spells CASSLVGITDTQYF. The DNA for the CDR3 is TGTGCCAGCAGTTTAGTCGGCATCACAGATACGCAGTATTTT.

V is TRBV20-1 and J is TRBJ2-1; D remains unclear. Trimming stripped 0 bases from V and 12 bases from J, with 9 bases between. The CDR3 is made up of 11 amino acids. Germline V gives CDR1 DFQATT, CDR2 SNEGSKA (reference sequence). In DNA, the CDR3 is TGCAGTGCTAGAGATCGGGTATGGCAGTTCTTC. Its protein is CSARDRVWQFF.

This clonotype has at least ten counts. V and J are TRBV3-1 and TRBJ2-7, with 9 bases matching TRBD2. The CDR3 runs to 15 residues. V gave up 1 base and J gave up 0 bases; unmatched junction bases: 1. Germline lookup yields CDR1 LGHDT and CDR2 YNNKEL (reference sequence). The CDR3 here is CASSQGSGSSYEQYF. CDR3 DNA: TGTGCCAGCAGCCAAGGTAGCGGGAGCTCCTACGAGCAGTACTTC.

This clonotype has a handful of counts. This chain connects TRBV5-5 to TRBJ1-4; 11 nucleotides align to TRBD1. Losses at the gene ends were 4 bases for V and 12 bases for J; bases not matched to a gene: 8. CDR1 and CDR2 from the germline V gene are SGHKS and YYEKEE (reference sequence). The CDR3 is made up of 14 amino acids. The CDR3 loop reads CASSAQGQGAELFF. CDR3 nucleotide sequence: TGTGCCAGCAGCGCCCAAGGACAGGGGGCGGAACTGTTTTTT. The entire variable domain, with the rest obtained from reference TRBV5-5 and TRBJ1-4, is as follows: DAGVTQSPTHLIKTRGQQVTLRCSPISGHKSVSWYQQVLGQGPQFIFQYYEKEERGRGNFPDRFSARQFPNYSSELNVNALLLGDSALYLCASSAQGQGAELFFGSGTQLSVL.

The sample holds a few counts of this clonotype. This chain joins TRBV5-1 and TRBJ2-2; no clear D gene. Germline CDR1 SGHRS, CDR2 YFSETQ. This CDR3 comprises 13 residues. The ends were cut back, 3 bases at V and 8 bases at J, with 11 bases in the middle. The CDR3 region is CASSSSDSGELFF. For the CDR3, the DNA is TGCGCCAGCAGCTCGAGCGACTCGGGGGAGCTGTTTTTT.

This chain uses TRBV7-2 with TRBJ2-7, with 7 bases fitting TRBD1. The length of the CDR3 is 13 residues. Germline loops: CDR1 SGHTA, CDR2 FQGNSA. Trimming at V came to 3 bases and at J to 4 bases, leaving 3 bases not matched to a gene. DNA for the CDR3: TGTGCCAGCAGCTTCAGGGGGATTTACGAGCAGTACTTC. It specifies CASSFRGIYEQYF.

This clonotype was counted a few times. The gene calls are TRBV4-2 and TRBJ2-5, with TRBD1 identical over 8 bases. V was pared by 3 bases and J by 5 bases, with 11 bases of the junction left unmatched. The CDR3 loop spans 16 amino acids. Per germline, CDR1 LGHNA and CDR2 YNFKEQ. As DNA, the CDR3 is TGTGCCAGCAGCCACCTCGACAGGGGATCAGGGGAGACCCAGTACTTC. This gives the protein CASSHLDRGSGETQYF.

This clonotype has at least ten counts. The chain uses TRBV20-1 and TRBJ2-2; no reliable D call. V was trimmed by 3 bases and J by 7 bases, leaving 9 bases between them. Germline V gene lookup returns CDR1 DFQATT and CDR2 SNEGSKA (reference sequence). The CDR3 covers 12 residues. The CDR3 coding sequence is TGCAGTGCTAGTACGGGTAGCGGGGAGCTGTTTTTT. Its translation: CSASTGSGELFF.

Ten or more counts support this clonotype. At one end the junction does not follow the germline gene, possibly because of a read error. The chain is built from TRBV20-1 and TRBJ2-1; 7 bases map to TRBD2. The germline gives CDR1 DFQATT, CDR2 SNEGSKA (reference sequence). This CDR3 comprises 15 residues. This chain's CDR3 is CSATPSSGSYHEQFF. The CDR3 region has the DNA TGCAGTGCTACGCCCTCTAGCGGTAGCTACCATGAGCAGTTCTTC.

This clonotype was found many times. This chain joins TRBV20-1 and TRBJ2-1; D may be TRBD1 (7 bases). CDR3 size: 12 residues. V lost 7 bases to trimming and J lost 7 bases, with 14 bases between them. The germline V gene has CDR1 DFQATT and CDR2 SNEGSKA (reference sequence). CDR3 protein: CSGGETGNEQFF. The CDR3 DNA reads as TGCAGTGGGGGGGAGACAGGGAATGAGCAGTTCTTC.

This chain links TRBV6-2 or TRBV6-3 with TRBJ2-3; D not resolved. The CDR3 covers 14 residues. Germline V CDR1 and CDR2: MNHEY, SVGEGT. V lost 7 bases, J lost 6 bases, and 17 bases lay in between. CDR3: CASTLNSYTDTQYF. In DNA, the CDR3 is TGTGCCAGCACACTCAATTCCTACACGGATACGCAGTATTTT.